The 32 T cell receptor beta chains below come from one sample, sequenced in a study of blood T cell repertoires in COVID-19 (TCRdb year 2020). Library method: the immunoSEQ multiplex PCR assay. The clones in this table, taken by TCRdb from immuneACCESS, are in-frame only. Not every clone is retained; where verified, under half of the shortfall comes from an unresolved V gene, and the cause of the rest is unknown. In this sample the table shows over 150,000 clones, more than 85% of which occur a single time. The top ten hold 2.5% to 3% of the sample. Material: peripheral blood. The receptors shown here come from a woman of 80 years or more with COVID-19, enrolled during active disease.

The chain carries TRBV12-3 or TRBV12-4 and TRBJ2-5, with 7 bases aligning to TRBD1. The CDR3 has 13 amino acids. Trimming cost V 5 bases and J 4 bases; bases outside gene matches: 4. CDR3 nucleotides: TGTGCCAGCAGTCCGCAGGGGGTAGAGACCCAGTACTTC. This codes for CASSPQGVETQYF.

The V and J genes are TRBV12-3 or TRBV12-4 and TRBJ1-4; no clear D gene. The V end was cut by 3 bases, the J end by 2 bases, with 4 bases between. CDR3 size: 13 residues. The CDR3 sequence: CASSLQTNEKLFF. The CDR3 DNA sequence: TGTGCCAGCAGTTTGCAGACTAATGAAAAACTGTTTTTT.

The J gene is TRBJ2-1, the V gene TRBV19; 9 nucleotides agree with TRBD2. The V and J ends lost 3 bases and 0 bases, in that order; junction bases with no gene match: 3. The length of the CDR3 is 16 residues. The germline CDR1 and CDR2 sequences are LNHDA and SQIVND (reference sequence). CDR3 DNA: TGTGCCAGTAGTATGCTAGCGGGGAGCTCCTACAATGAGCAGTTCTTC. It is translated as CASSMLAGSSYNEQFF.

The rearrangement links TRBV4-1 to TRBJ2-1, with unresolved D. V lost 1 base and J lost 2, with 6 bases in between. The germline V gene encodes CDR1 MGHRA and CDR2 YSYEKL. This CDR3 is 14 amino acids long. The DNA of the CDR3 is TGCGCCAGCAGCCAAGGAGAAGCCTACAATGAGCAGTTCTTC. It yields the protein CASSQGEAYNEQFF.

CDR3 sequence reads: CATSDLRTGPTQYF. DNA of the CDR3: TGTGCCACCAGTGATTTGCGGACAGGTCCGACCCAGTACTTC. The chain has TRBV24-1 and TRBJ2-5, with 7 bases matching TRBD1. J was trimmed by 7 bases and V by 0 bases; bases with no gene match: 4. Germline V lookup: CDR1 KGHDR, CDR2 SFDVKD. The CDR3 is 14 amino acids.

This rearrangement joins TRBV19 to TRBJ2-7; TRBD2 agrees at 10 bases. There are 18 residues in the CDR3. Germline V gene data show CDR1 as LNHDA and CDR2 as SQIVND (reference sequence). The ends lost 3 bases at V and 0 bases at J; junction bases unmatched: 11. DNA of the CDR3: TGTGCCAGTAGTATCGAGTTAACCCTAGCGGGAGTCTCCTACGAGCAGTACTTC. Protein sequence: CASSIELTLAGVSYEQYF.

The sample holds one count of this clone. The chain uses TRBV9 and TRBJ1-1, with 9 bases fitting TRBD1. Unmatched junction bases numbered 7, after V lost 4 bases and J lost 0 bases. The CDR3 length is 16 residues. Germline loops: CDR1 SGDLS, CDR2 YYNGEE. CDR3 coding DNA: TGTGCCAGCAGCACCCCGACAGGGGGGATGAACACTGAAGCTTTCTTT. Residues: CASSTPTGGMNTEAFF. Drawing the rest from reference TRBV9 and TRBJ1-1, the complete variable domain is DSGVTQTPKHLITATGQRVTLRCSPRSGDLSVYWYQQSLDQGLQFLIQYYNGEERAKGNILERFSAQQFPDLHSELNLSSLELGDSALYFCASSTPTGGMNTEAFFGQGTRLTVV.

The genes are TRBV7-9 and TRBJ1-5; D is unresolved. The V end lost 3 bases, the J end lost 5 bases, and 8 bases lay between the germline ends. Germline CDR1 is SEHNR and CDR2 is FQNEAQ (reference sequence). This CDR3 is built from 13 residues. CDR3 residues: CASSFAADQPQHF. DNA for the CDR3: TGTGCCAGCAGCTTTGCGGCGGATCAGCCCCAGCATTTT.

This rearrangement joins TRBV5-6 to TRBJ1-1; 9 nucleotides align to TRBD1. Germline V gene sequence: CDR1 SGHDT, CDR2 YYEEEE. The CDR3 covers 16 residues. V was pared by 2 bases and J by 1 base, with 6 bases of the junction left unmatched. CDR3 in amino acids: CASSFTPGQGNTEAFF. Written as DNA, the CDR3 is TGTGCCAGCAGCTTCACCCCGGGACAGGGGAACACTGAAGCTTTCTTT.

The chain is built from TRBV5-1 and TRBJ2-7; TRBD1 might be the D (6 bases). Germline V gives CDR1 SGHRS, CDR2 YFSETQ. The CDR3 sequence is 12 residues long. V was trimmed by 3 bases and J by 3 bases, leaving 7 bases between them. Here the CDR3 reads CASSWDNYEQYF. DNA for the CDR3: TGCGCCAGCAGCTGGGACAACTACGAGCAGTACTTC. Based on the CDR3 plus reference TRBV5-1 and TRBJ2-7, the full variable domain is KAGVTQTPRYLIKTRGQQVTLSCSPISGHRSVSWYQQTPGQGLQFLFEYFSETQRNKGNFPGRFSGRQFSNSRSEMNVSTLELGDSALYLCASSWDNYEQYFGPGTRLTVT.

The chain recombines TRBV7-9 with TRBJ2-1; 10 nucleotides line up with TRBD1. The CDR3 extends over 16 amino acids. Per the germline V gene, CDR1 is SEHNR and CDR2 is FQNEAQ (reference sequence). V lost 5 bases and J lost 7; bases outside the gene matches: 11. DNA of the CDR3: TGTGCCAGCAGCCCTCGGGACAGGGGAAAGGGGAATGAGCAGTTCTTC. Residues: CASSPRDRGKGNEQFF.

This sequence joins TRBV28 and TRBJ1-1; the match to TRBD1 covers 7 bases. Per the germline V gene, CDR1 is MDHEN and CDR2 is SYDVKM. The CDR3 length is 13 residues. Trimming cost V 5 bases and J 3 bases; bases outside gene matches: 3. DNA for the CDR3: TGTGCCAGCAGTAAGGACAGGTACACTGAAGCTTTCTTT. Its translation: CASSKDRYTEAFF.

This clone showed up just once. The genes are TRBV5-1 and TRBJ2-4, with TRBD2 matching 8 bases. Germline CDR1 and CDR2: SGHRS and YFSETQ. The V segment lost 0 bases and the J segment 2 bases; nucleotides outside the gene matches: 1. The CDR3 length is 15 residues. CDR3 amino acids: CASSLAGGTKNIQYF. Written as DNA, the CDR3 is TGCGCCAGCAGCTTGGCGGGAGGGACCAAAAACATTCAGTACTTC.

The rearrangement links TRBV9 to TRBJ1-1; D is possibly TRBD1 (6 bases). The CDR3 consists of 15 residues. V was shortened by 3 bases and J by 1 base, with 13 bases between the two germline ends. Germline assignment: CDR1 SGDLS and CDR2 YYNGEE. CDR3 sequence reads: CASSGGHLGNTEAFF. As DNA, the CDR3 is TGTGCCAGCAGCGGGGGACACCTAGGGAACACTGAAGCTTTCTTT. The full variable domain, completed using reference TRBV9 and TRBJ1-1, is DSGVTQTPKHLITATGQRVTLRCSPRSGDLSVYWYQQSLDQGLQFLIQYYNGEERAKGNILERFSAQQFPDLHSELNLSSLELGDSALYFCASSGGHLGNTEAFFGQGTRLTVV.

The chain links TRBV4-1 to TRBJ2-7, with TRBD1 identical over 12 bases. V was clipped by 3 bases and J by 6 bases; unmatched bases: 6. Germline CDR1 MGHRA, CDR2 YSYEKL. This CDR3 is built from 15 residues. The CDR3 nucleotides are TGCGCCAGCAGCCAGGGACAGGGGGCGCCGGCCGAGCAGTACTTC. It specifies CASSQGQGAPAEQYF.

This chain links TRBV6-4 with TRBJ2-3; no clear D gene. Germline-derived CDR1 and CDR2 are MRHNA and SNTAGT. This CDR3 has 17 amino acids. Trimming took off 3 bases at V and 0 bases at J, with 16 bases between the two ends. The CDR3: CASSDAPTLLSTDTQYF. As DNA, the CDR3 is TGTGCCAGCAGTGATGCGCCAACCCTGCTTAGCACAGATACGCAGTATTTT.

The chain has TRBV27 and TRBJ2-3; D perhaps matches TRBD2 (5 bases). V gave up 2 bases and J gave up 2 bases, with 11 bases separating them. Per the germline V gene, CDR1 is MNHEY and CDR2 is SMNVEV (reference sequence). This CDR3 comprises 15 residues. CDR3 DNA sequence: TGTGCCAGCAGTTTAGTTACGGGAACCACAGATACGCAGTATTTT. It specifies CASSLVTGTTDTQYF.

This clone was found a few times. The V and J genes are TRBV28 and TRBJ1-5; 11 bases line up with TRBD1. The germline CDR1 and CDR2 sequences are MDHEN and SYDVKM. The V segment lost 10 bases and the J segment 7 bases; nucleotides outside the gene matches: 9. This CDR3 contains 14 residues. The CDR3 DNA sequence: TGTGCCATCAAGGACAGGGGGCTCCAGCAGCCCCAGCATTTT. It translates to CAIKDRGLQQPQHF.

V is TRBV3-1 (or the pseudogene TRBV3-2) and J is TRBJ2-7, with D unresolved. Trimming pared 4 bases from V and 7 bases from J, leaving 20 bases between. This CDR3 contains 15 residues. Germline loops: CDR1 LGHDT, CDR2 YNNKEL (reference sequence). The CDR3 region has the DNA TGTGCCAGCAGCCGCGAGGCTACCCCCTCCGGGGAGCAGTACTTC. This codes for CASSREATPSGEQYF.

This chain uses TRBV12-3 or TRBV12-4 with TRBJ1-5, with no clear D. V shed 3 bases and J shed 5 bases, with 8 bases lying between them. The CDR3 totals 13 residues. CDR3 DNA sequence: TGTGCCAGCAGTTTTGAGGGAGATCAGCCCCAGCATTTT. It yields the protein CASSFEGDQPQHF.

This clone has more than one count but fewer than ten. V is TRBV18 and J is TRBJ2-5; D may be TRBD2 (6 bases). The germline V gene encodes CDR1 KGHSH and CDR2 LQKENI. Trimming stripped 6 bases from V and 2 bases from J, with 13 bases between. The CDR3 runs 14 residues. CDR3 bases: TGTGCCAGCTCTAACAACGCGGGACAAGAGACCCAGTACTTC. Amino acid sequence: CASSNNAGQETQYF.

This chain joins TRBV11-2 and TRBJ2-3; D is unclear. The V gene's germline CDR1 is SGHAT and CDR2 FQNNGV. The CDR3 has 15 residues. V was clipped by 1 base and J by 0 bases, with 8 bases between them. The CDR3 loop is CASSLGPSSTDTQYF. The DNA of the CDR3 is TGTGCCAGCAGCTTAGGTCCCTCTAGCACAGATACGCAGTATTTT. Based on the CDR3 plus reference TRBV11-2 and TRBJ2-3, the full variable domain is EAGVAQSPRYKIIEKRQSVAFWCNPISGHATLYWYQQILGQGPKLLIQFQNNGVVDDSQLPKDRFSAERLKGVDSTLKIQPAKLEDSAVYLCASSLGPSSTDTQYFGPGTRLTVL.

V is TRBV5-6 and J is TRBJ2-7, with no clear D. V was trimmed by 2 bases and J by 0 bases, leaving 12 bases between them. The CDR3 length is 15 residues. The germline CDR1 and CDR2 sequences are SGHDT and YYEEEE. Written as DNA, the CDR3 is TGTGCCAGCAGCTTCGGGTCAGTTAGCTCCTACGAGCAGTACTTC. Translation gives CASSFGSVSSYEQYF.

The sample holds one count of this clone. This chain links TRBV9 with TRBJ1-1, with 7 bases fitting TRBD1. The germline V gene has CDR1 SGDLS and CDR2 YYNGEE. The CDR3 loop spans 13 amino acids. V gave up 4 bases and J gave up 8 bases; unmatched junction bases: 8. The CDR3 loop is CASSRWDSQEAFF. The CDR3 DNA is TGTGCCAGCAGCCGTTGGGACAGCCAAGAAGCTTTCTTT.

The V gene is TRBV9, the J gene TRBJ2-1; 11 nucleotides agree with TRBD2. Germline lookup yields CDR1 SGDLS and CDR2 YYNGEE. The CDR3 is 15 amino acids. The V and J ends lost 3 bases and 5 bases, in that order; junction bases with no gene match: 4. CDR3 amino acids: CASSALSGRDNEQFF. The CDR3 bases are TGTGCCAGCAGCGCACTTAGCGGGAGGGACAATGAGCAGTTCTTC.

This chain connects TRBV28 to TRBJ2-1; 9 bases are shared with TRBD2. The V gene end was trimmed by 6 bases and the J gene end by 1 base; junction bases not matched to a gene: 4. Germline V lookup: CDR1 MDHEN, CDR2 SYDVKM. This CDR3 spans 15 amino acids. The CDR3, as DNA: TGTGCCAGCAGCGTAGCGGGAGAATCCTACAATGAGCAGTTCTTC. It is translated as CASSVAGESYNEQFF.

V gene TRBV27 combines with J gene TRBJ2-5; D is perhaps TRBD2 (5 bases). V was trimmed by 6 bases and J by 5 bases, leaving 10 bases between them. The germline V gene has CDR1 MNHEY and CDR2 SMNVEV (reference sequence). The CDR3 loop spans 12 amino acids. The DNA for the CDR3 is TGTGCCAGCAGCCACTCGGGGGAGACCCAGTACTTC. Protein sequence: CASSHSGETQYF.

This clone was observed a few times. This chain connects TRBV6-2 or TRBV6-3 to TRBJ2-7; 11 positions agree with TRBD2. This CDR3 is built from 20 residues. CDR1 is MNHEY, CDR2 SVGEGT, per germline. The V segment lost 3 bases and the J segment 0 bases; nucleotides outside the gene matches: 16. In DNA, the CDR3 is TGTGCCAGCAGTTATCCAACGGGGACTAGCGGCCGATCCTTCTCCTACGAGCAGTACTTC. Its protein product is CASSYPTGTSGRSFSYEQYF.

This chain uses TRBV29-1 with TRBJ2-3, with a weak D call TRBD2 (6 bases). Deletions cut 6 bases from V and 0 bases from J, with 16 bases between. CDR3 length: 15 amino acids. The germline V gene has CDR1 SQVTM and CDR2 ANQGSEA. The CDR3 is CSVLLSGASTDTQYF. DNA of the CDR3: TGCAGCGTCCTACTATCGGGAGCCAGCACAGATACGCAGTATTTT.

The V call is TRBV18, the J call TRBJ1-2; 10 nucleotides align to TRBD1. The trim removed 3 bases at V and 4 bases at J, leaving 8 bases unmatched. The germline gives CDR1 KGHSH, CDR2 LQKENI. This CDR3 has 16 residues. The CDR3 here is CASSPGQGLQVYGYTF. The CDR3 DNA reads TGTGCCAGCTCACCGGGACAGGGGCTGCAGGTCTATGGCTACACCTTC.

CDR3 DNA: TGTGCCAGCAGCCCAGGGGGCGGCACTGAAGCTTTCTTT. Translated: CASSPGGGTEAFF. J is TRBJ1-1 and V is TRBV11-3, with TRBD1 matching over 8 bases. With V trimmed by 5 bases and J by 4 bases, 3 bases remained unmatched. Germline V gene lookup returns CDR1 SGHNT and CDR2 YENEEA. The CDR3 is 13 residues long.

This clone has only one observation. This chain joins TRBV28 and TRBJ2-7, with TRBD2 matching 10 bases. The CDR3 runs 15 residues. Germline values: CDR1 MDHEN, CDR2 SYDVKM. J lost 1 base, V lost 5 bases, and 5 bases had no gene match. The CDR3 reads CASSVLLAGSYEQYF. The DNA for the CDR3 is TGTGCCAGCAGTGTACTACTAGCGGGATCCTACGAGCAGTACTTC.